The sequence of this T cell receptor beta chain was determined in a study of cytomegalovirus exposure and HLA in healthy donors. Study-level points and caveats: In a later analysis, TCR beta V- and J-gene trimming was associated with a missense DCLRE1C variant.

A word on this clone: The antigen remains unidentified.

The PCR ran on 60 Vbeta and 13 Jbeta primers. TCRdb's copy holds only in-frame clones and misses some; the assay was immunoSEQ multiplex PCR. Among about 160,000 clones, about 80% were seen once, and the ten largest hold about 1.3%. The V gene's germline CDR1 is SGHVS and CDR2 FNYEAQ. The V and J ends lost 0 bases and 2 bases, in that order; junction bases with no gene match: 6. CDR3 length equals 16 residues. This receptor was identified in a man aged 30-40 years in good health and CMV-seronegative. The sequencing input was PBMCs. The J gene is TRBJ2-5, the V gene TRBV7-6, with TRBD2 identical over 7 bases. CDR3 coding DNA: TGTGCCAGCAGCTTAGCGGGGGGGGGTGCTCAAGAGACCCAGTACTTC. It is translated as CASSLAGGGAQETQYF. The variable domain in full, with the rest retrieved from reference TRBV7-6 and TRBJ2-5, is GAGVSQSPRYKVTKRGQDVALRCDPISGHVSLYWYRQALGQGPEFLTYFNYEAQQDKSGLPNDRFSAERPEGSISTLTIQRTEQRDSAMYRCASSLAGGGAQETQYFGPGTRLLVL.